This T cell receptor (beta chain) appears in the sequencing data of a study of cytomegalovirus exposure and HLA in healthy donors. The study ran its PCR with 60 Vbeta and 13 Jbeta primers. Some clones are missing from TCRdb's copy, which holds only in-frame ones; the method was immunoSEQ multiplex PCR. The sample comprises fewer than 200,000 clones, about 82% of which are singletons, and 0.6% to 0.95% rests with the top ten. Findings of the study overall: Later examination showed HLA-associated TCR beta chains had greater clonal expansion than equally common others. An analysis that came later showed most CMV-associated TCR beta chains appearing HLA-restricted. As a later analysis revealed, the rate of TCR association differed by HLA locus, with DRB1 most and HLA-C fewest. Sequencing likely produced, as an artifact, a cluster of highly shared sequence variants.

Note on this clone: Antigen unknown.

The germline CDR1 and CDR2 sequences are MNHEY and SMNVEV (reference sequence). Losses at the gene ends were 8 bases for V and 12 bases for J; bases not matched to a gene: 17. This CDR3 is built from 15 residues. The source of this sequence is a female donor in good health and CMV-seronegative. The V and J genes are TRBV27 and TRBJ2-4; 9 bases are shared with TRBD1. The sample was PBMCs. CDR3 DNA sequence: TGTGCCAGCCGCACATGGACAGGGGAAAGGGGGAGTCAGTACTTC. Amino acids: CASRTWTGERGSQYF.